This record looks at one TCR beta chain sequence and its context. The target antigen is unknown. The sample comes from a study of immune evolution from preneoplasia to lung adenocarcinoma. Study results and caveats: Clonality was highest in normal lung, lower in later-stage lesions apparently.

CDR3 size: 15 residues. Germline V gives CDR1 SQVTM, CDR2 ANQGSEA. The V gene end was trimmed by 6 bases and the J gene end by 7 bases; junction bases not matched to a gene: 12. The method was immunoSEQ multiplex PCR; TCRdb's version includes in-frame clones alone and lacks a portion of them. The profile shows roughly 40,000 clones, roughly 71% of them singletons. Patient tissue came from resections in Japan or China, 2014–2017. This sequence joins TRBV29-1 and TRBJ2-7; 13 bases fit TRBD2. This TCR was sampled from a person in their sixties or seventies with lung adenocarcinoma. What was sequenced was FFPE invasive lung adenocarcinoma tissue. The chain's CDR3 is CSVRRTSGSSVEQYF. CDR3 nucleotides: TGCAGCGTCCGCCGGACTAGCGGGAGTTCGGTTGAGCAGTACTTC.